The rows below give T cell receptor beta chains drawn from one sample of a study of identical twins. TCRdb analysed the 5' RACE reads with MiXCR anew, one entry per CDR3 protein. The sample comprises 460,000 or so distinct CDR3 sequences, about 14% of which are singletons, and about 0.53% rests with the top ten. Another study also made use of these data, one on yellow fever vaccine responses in identical twins.

What was sequenced was CD4+ T cells sorted from blood. These receptors were obtained from a woman aged 18-29 years in good health. Both conserved end residues are part of each CDR3. Each record gives: V gene, clone size, D gene, J gene, CDR3 DNA, CDR3 protein. The D gene is left open where the match is weak. The listing skips clone size in some rows; elsewhere it reads once, few, many or a size class.

TRBV21-1	.	.	TRBJ2-1	TGTGCCAGCAGCGACTCGGGGGGTTCGCCGTACAATGAGCAGTTCTTC	CASSDSGGSPYNEQFF
TRBV20-1	.	TRBD1	TRBJ1-6	TGCAGTGCTAGAGATGCGGTGCCAACAGGGGGCGTTCATAATTCACCCCTCCACTTT	CSARDAVPTGGVHNSPLHF
TRBV7-2	once	.	TRBJ2-5	TGTGCCGGCAGCATTAGGGAGACCCAGTACTTC	CAGSIRETQYF
TRBV9	few	TRBD1	TRBJ2-7	TGTGCCAGCAGCGTGGGGACAGCATTAGGGGAGCAGTACTTC	CASSVGTALGEQYF
TRBV6-2/TRBV6-3	.	.	TRBJ2-4	TGTGCCAGCAGGGGTCTAGCCAAAAACATTCAGTACTTC	CASRGLAKNIQYF
TRBV6-1	.	TRBD1	TRBJ2-7	TGTGCCAGCAGTCGTCCGGGACAGGGGGCCTACGAGCAGTACTTC	CASSRPGQGAYEQYF
TRBV5-1	.	TRBD1	TRBJ2-1	TGCGCCAGCAGCCTAGGGACAGCCAATGAGCAGTTCTTC	CASSLGTANEQFF
TRBV5-1	few	.	TRBJ1-2	TGCGCCAGCAGCTTGGCCGGGCAGGGCCAGGATGGCTACACCTTC	CASSLAGQGQDGYTF
TRBV12-1	.	.	TRBJ2-7	TGTGCCAGCAGAGCAGACAGTTATTACGAGCAGTACTTC	CASRADSYYEQYF
TRBV29-1	.	.	TRBJ1-2	TGCAGCGTTTTCAGGGTTGGCTATGGCTACACCTTC	CSVFRVGYGYTF
TRBV10-3	few	TRBD2	TRBJ2-3	TGTGCCATCAGTGCGGGACTAGCGGGACTCACAGATACGCAGTATTTT	CAISAGLAGLTDTQYF
TRBV5-1	.	TRBD2	TRBJ2-1	TGCGCCAGCAGAACCCGGAGCGGGACCTCCTACAATGAGCAGTTCTTC	CASRTRSGTSYNEQFF
TRBV15	.	.	TRBJ1-5	TGTGCCACCAGCAGAGAGGAAGCAGGGAATCAGCCCCAGCATTTT	CATSREEAGNQPQHF
TRBV10-3	.	TRBD2	TRBJ2-3	TGTGCCATCAGTGCTCCGACTAGCGGCACAGATACGCAGTATTTT	CAISAPTSGTDTQYF
TRBV15	few	.	TRBJ2-7	TGTGCCACCAGCAGAGATAACGAGCAGTACTTC	CATSRDNEQYF
TRBV20-1	.	TRBD2	TRBJ2-1	TGCAGTGCTAGAGGAGAGCGGGGGTCCTACAATGAGCAGTTCTTC	CSARGERGSYNEQFF
TRBV27	.	TRBD1	TRBJ2-7	TGTGCCAGCAGTTTCGCGGGACAGGGTATTTACGAGCAGTACTTC	CASSFAGQGIYEQYF
TRBV6-2/TRBV6-3	.	TRBD2	TRBJ2-7	TGTGCCAGCAAGAAGGGAGCGGGAGTGGCCTACGAGCAGTACTTC	CASKKGAGVAYEQYF
TRBV7-2	.	.	TRBJ2-5	TGTGCCAGCAGCTTAGCGATTAGGCAGGGTGGGGAGACCCAGTACTTC	CASSLAIRQGGETQYF
TRBV5-6	few	.	TRBJ1-1	TGTGCCAGCAGCCCAGACGGACCTCCTATGAACACTGAAGCTTTCTTT	CASSPDGPPMNTEAFF
TRBV24-1	.	TRBD1	TRBJ2-2	TGTGCCACCAGTGATCCCGGACAGGCGCGCACCGGGGAGCTGTTTTTT	CATSDPGQARTGELFF
TRBV12-3/TRBV12-4	.	.	TRBJ2-4	TGTGCCAGCCAGTTGAGCGGCTCACAAAACATTCAGTACTTC	CASQLSGSQNIQYF
TRBV15	few	TRBD1	TRBJ1-4	TGTGCCACCAGCAGCGGACAGGGGGCTTGGAATGAAAAACTGTTTTTT	CATSSGQGAWNEKLFF
TRBV5-1	.	.	TRBJ2-5	TGCGCCAGCAGCTTCAGGATAACAGGATTCGTAGAGGGAGGAGAGACCCAGTACTTC	CASSFRITGFVEGGETQYF
TRBV29-1	.	.	TRBJ2-1	TGCAGCGTTGAAAAAGGGAGGACTGGCTCCTACAATGAGCAGTTCTTC	CSVEKGRTGSYNEQFF
TRBV7-2	.	.	TRBJ2-2	TGTGCCAGCAGCTGGTACGCCGACGGGGAGCTGTTTTTT	CASSWYADGELFF
TRBV7-2	.	.	TRBJ1-1	TGTGCCAGCAGCGAAGTACGAGCGGGGGCGGCCGAAGCTTTCTTT	CASSEVRAGAAEAFF
TRBV7-8	.	TRBD1	TRBJ1-1	TGTGCCAGCAGCATAAATGCCGGGACAGTGAACACTGAAGCTTTCTTT	CASSINAGTVNTEAFF
TRBV6-2/TRBV6-3	few	.	TRBJ2-7	TGTGCCAGCAGTTACGGGGGGAATGCCTACGAGCAGTACTTC	CASSYGGNAYEQYF
TRBV12-3/TRBV12-4	few	TRBD1	TRBJ2-2	TGTGCCAGCCGGAAGGGGGCGATGGTCGGGGAGCTGTTTTTT	CASRKGAMVGELFF
TRBV5-6	few	.	TRBJ2-5	TGTGCCAGCAGCTTCTTCACGTCGGCGGAAGAGACCCAGTACTTC	CASSFFTSAEETQYF
TRBV4-2	.	.	TRBJ2-3	TGTGCCAGCAGCCAAGGGGCTAGTGGGGCCGATACGCAGTATTTT	CASSQGASGADTQYF
TRBV18	.	.	TRBJ2-7	TGTGCCAGCTCACCAGAGTGGGGCTACGAGCAGTACTTC	CASSPEWGYEQYF
TRBV3-1	.	.	TRBJ1-1	TGTGCCAGCAGCCAAATACAGGGAGGAACTGAAGCTTTCTTT	CASSQIQGGTEAFF
TRBV10-3	.	TRBD2	TRBJ2-3	TGTGCCATCACCGGGACTAGCGGGGGGGAGGGCACAGATACGCAGTATTTT	CAITGTSGGEGTDTQYF
TRBV2	.	.	TRBJ1-5	TGTGCCAGCAGTACCGGGGCACTAAATCAGCCCCAGCATTTT	CASSTGALNQPQHF
TRBV24-1	many	.	TRBJ1-4	TGTGCCACCAGTGATTTGAAAGGGACATCTCATGAAAAACTGTTTTTT	CATSDLKGTSHEKLFF
TRBV5-1	few	TRBD1	TRBJ2-3	TGCGCCAGCAGCCGGACAGGGGTCACAGATACGCAGTATTTT	CASSRTGVTDTQYF
TRBV11-1	.	.	TRBJ2-1	TGTGCCAGCAGCTCTTCAGGCGAAGCTGAGCAGTTCTTC	CASSSSGEAEQFF
TRBV18	few	.	TRBJ2-7	TGTGCCAGCTCACCGATACAGGGCTCCTACGAGCAGTACTTC	CASSPIQGSYEQYF
TRBV28	few	TRBD1	TRBJ1-2	TGTGCCAGCAGTTTATCGACAGGGATGACCTATGGCTACACCTTC	CASSLSTGMTYGYTF
TRBV5-1	.	.	TRBJ1-4	TGCGCCAGCAGCTTGGAATCCACCGGTAATGAAAAACTGTTTTTT	CASSLESTGNEKLFF